This record covers a single T cell receptor beta chain. TCRdb reprocessed the 5' RACE reads via MiXCR and lists one record per CDR3 protein. The repertoire holds tens of thousands of distinct CDR3 sequences, with 20% to 30% as singletons. This CDR3 region has 11 residues. V was shortened by 8 bases and J by 6 bases, with 7 bases between the two germline ends. Naive CD4+ T cells were purified with Tregs depleted by CD25. The chain couples TRBV12-3 or TRBV12-4 to TRBJ2-2; D remains unclear. Source material: naive CD4+ T cells sorted from a lymph node. Sample subset: naive CD4+ T cells, CD4+CD45RA+CD25-. The receptor was isolated from a female donor with breast cancer. CDR3 nucleotide sequence: TGTGCCAGCCGTCGATCCGGGGAGCTGTTTTTT. Its translation: CASRRSGELFF.